Listed below are T cell receptor beta chains from one sample, sequenced in a study of blood T cell repertoires in COVID-19. The method was immunoSEQ multiplex PCR; TCRdb's version includes in-frame clones alone and lacks a portion of them. The sample shows some 100,000 clones, around 84% of them seen only once. Sequencing was done on a sample of peripheral blood. The origin of the receptors is an elderly woman with active or convalescent COVID-19. The CDR3 runs from the conserved cysteine through the conserved F or W.

TRBV18	TRBJ1-2	CASSPSPVLNYGYTF
TRBV19	TRBJ2-2	CASSNPGQRTGELFF
TRBV28	TRBJ2-1	CASSRWGGPDNEQFF
TRBV2	TRBJ2-2	CASSEGLAGGPGGELFF
TRBV9	TRBJ2-1	CASSDRYNEQFF
TRBV4-2	TRBJ2-7	CASSQEQATYEQYF
TRBV24-1	TRBJ2-3	CATSTSGRDTQYF
TRBV10-3	TRBJ1-4	CAISAGRQAINEKLFF
TRBV12-5	TRBJ2-7	CASGPAGGPAPYEQYF
TRBV5-1	TRBJ1-5	CASSLGQGGNQPQHF
TRBV10-3	TRBJ2-5	CAISESRAGAETQYF
TRBV5-1	TRBJ2-5	CASSLAAFGGFKETQYF
TRBV5-1	TRBJ2-3	CASSLGSGGADTQYF
TRBV5-6	TRBJ1-2	CASSRTSGGRYTF
TRBV7-8	TRBJ2-3	CASSFTGTDTQYF
TRBV12-3/TRBV12-4	TRBJ2-7	CASSQTGSYEQYF
TRBV7-9	TRBJ1-1	CASSRDHQAFF
TRBV5-1	TRBJ1-1	CASSPWSGNPTEAFF
TRBV25-1	TRBJ1-1	CASSDGNYEAFF
TRBV6-5	TRBJ1-4	CASSYSRGSVEKLFF
TRBV6-5	TRBJ1-2	CASSRTGGVYGYTF
TRBV27	TRBJ2-7	CATSGSQGTFGEQYF
TRBV28	TRBJ1-2	CASRGQTYGYTF
TRBV5-1	TRBJ2-3	CASSTGTTSSTDTQYF
TRBV18	TRBJ2-2	CASSPSSVAGELFF
TRBV7-3	TRBJ2-1	CASSLFGSGYNEQFF
TRBV9	TRBJ1-5	CASSPGLINQPQHF
TRBV18	TRBJ2-3	CASSAGTSGRGTQYF